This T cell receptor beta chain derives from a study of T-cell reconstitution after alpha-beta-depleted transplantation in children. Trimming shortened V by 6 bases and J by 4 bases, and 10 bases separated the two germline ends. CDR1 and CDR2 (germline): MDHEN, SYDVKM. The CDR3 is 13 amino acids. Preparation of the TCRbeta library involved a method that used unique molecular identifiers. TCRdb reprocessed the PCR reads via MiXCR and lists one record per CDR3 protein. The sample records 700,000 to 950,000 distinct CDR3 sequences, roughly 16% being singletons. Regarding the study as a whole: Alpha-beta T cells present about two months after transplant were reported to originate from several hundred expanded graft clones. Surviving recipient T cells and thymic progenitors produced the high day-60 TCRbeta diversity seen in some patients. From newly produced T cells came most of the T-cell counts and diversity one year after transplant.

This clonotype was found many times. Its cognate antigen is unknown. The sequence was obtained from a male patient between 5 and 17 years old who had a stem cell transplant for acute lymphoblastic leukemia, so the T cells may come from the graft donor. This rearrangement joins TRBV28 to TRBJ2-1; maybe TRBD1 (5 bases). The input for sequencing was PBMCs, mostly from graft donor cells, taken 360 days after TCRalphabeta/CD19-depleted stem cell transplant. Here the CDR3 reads CASRQGPYNEQFF. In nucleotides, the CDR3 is TGTGCCAGCAGGCAGGGCCCTTACAATGAGCAGTTCTTC.